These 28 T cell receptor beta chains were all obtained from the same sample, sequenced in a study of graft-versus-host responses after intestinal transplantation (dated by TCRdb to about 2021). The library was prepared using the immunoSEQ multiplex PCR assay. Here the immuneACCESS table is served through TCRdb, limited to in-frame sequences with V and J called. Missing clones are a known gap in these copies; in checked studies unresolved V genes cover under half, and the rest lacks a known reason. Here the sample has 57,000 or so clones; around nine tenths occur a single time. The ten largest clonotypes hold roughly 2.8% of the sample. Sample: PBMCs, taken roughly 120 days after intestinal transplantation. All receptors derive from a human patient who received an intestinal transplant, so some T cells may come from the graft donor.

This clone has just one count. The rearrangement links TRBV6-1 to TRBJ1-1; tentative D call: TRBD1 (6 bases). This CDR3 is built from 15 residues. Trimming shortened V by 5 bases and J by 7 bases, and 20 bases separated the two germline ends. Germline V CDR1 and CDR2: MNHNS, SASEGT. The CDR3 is CASSFSQFTGIEAFF. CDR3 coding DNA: TGTGCCAGCAGTTTTTCGCAGTTTACAGGGATTGAAGCTTTCTTT.

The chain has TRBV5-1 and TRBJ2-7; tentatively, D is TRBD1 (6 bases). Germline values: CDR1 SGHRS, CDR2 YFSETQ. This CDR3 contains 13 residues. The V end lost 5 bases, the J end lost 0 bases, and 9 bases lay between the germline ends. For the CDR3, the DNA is TGCGCCAGCAGTCCGGGACACTCCTACGAGCAGTACTTC. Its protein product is CASSPGHSYEQYF.

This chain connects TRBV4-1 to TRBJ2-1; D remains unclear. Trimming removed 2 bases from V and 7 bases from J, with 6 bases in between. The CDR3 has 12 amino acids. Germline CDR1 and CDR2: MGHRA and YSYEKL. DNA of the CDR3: TGCGCCAGCAGCCAATCTAGGAATGAGCAGTTCTTC. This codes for CASSQSRNEQFF.

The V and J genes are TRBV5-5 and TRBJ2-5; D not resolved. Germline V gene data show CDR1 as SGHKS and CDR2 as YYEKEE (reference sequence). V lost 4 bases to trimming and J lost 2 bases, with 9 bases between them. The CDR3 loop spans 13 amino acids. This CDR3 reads CASSRYGQETQYF. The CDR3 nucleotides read TGTGCCAGCAGCCGGTATGGGCAAGAGACCCAGTACTTC.

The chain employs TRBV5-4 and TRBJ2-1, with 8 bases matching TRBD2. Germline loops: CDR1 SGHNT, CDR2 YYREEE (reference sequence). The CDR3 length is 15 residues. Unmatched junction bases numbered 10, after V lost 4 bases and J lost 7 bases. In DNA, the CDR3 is TGTGCCAGCAGCCAACGGGGGGGACTTGGGAATGAGCAGTTCTTC. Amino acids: CASSQRGGLGNEQFF. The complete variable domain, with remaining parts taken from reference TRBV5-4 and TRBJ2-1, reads ETGVTQSPTHLIKTRGQQVTLRCSSQSGHNTVSWYQQALGQGPQFIFQYYREEENGRGNFPPRFSGLQFPNYSSELNVNALELDDSALYLCASSQRGGLGNEQFFGPGTRLTVL.

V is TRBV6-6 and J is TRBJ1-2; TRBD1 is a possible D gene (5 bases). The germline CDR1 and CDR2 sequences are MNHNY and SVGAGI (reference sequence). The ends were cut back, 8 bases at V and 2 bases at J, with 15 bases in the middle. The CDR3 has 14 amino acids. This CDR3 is CASLRGGFNYGYTF. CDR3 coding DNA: TGTGCCAGCCTCCGGGGGGGATTCAACTATGGCTACACCTTC.

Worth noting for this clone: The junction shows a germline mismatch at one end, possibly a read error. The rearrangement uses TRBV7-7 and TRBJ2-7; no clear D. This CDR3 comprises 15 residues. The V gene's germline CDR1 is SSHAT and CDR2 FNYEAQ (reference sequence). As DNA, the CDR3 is TGTGCTAGCACCCCCCTAACGATAGGCCCGGGCGAGCAGTACTTC. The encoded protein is CASTPLTIGPGEQYF.

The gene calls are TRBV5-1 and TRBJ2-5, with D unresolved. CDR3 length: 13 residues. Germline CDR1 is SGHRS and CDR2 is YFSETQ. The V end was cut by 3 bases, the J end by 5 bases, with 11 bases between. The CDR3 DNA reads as TGCGCCAGCAGCTCGAACTATGGTGAGACCCAGTACTTC. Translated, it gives CASSSNYGETQYF.

In nucleotides, the CDR3 is TGTGCCAGCACCCCCCGGGAAGGAAACACTGAAGCTTTCTTT. Protein product: CASTPREGNTEAFF. This chain connects TRBV5-6 to TRBJ1-1; no firm D call. The germline gives CDR1 SGHDT, CDR2 YYEEEE. The CDR3 is made up of 14 amino acids. Trimming took 6 bases from V and 2 from J, leaving 14 bases between them. Looking up the rest from reference TRBV5-6 and TRBJ1-1 gives the full variable domain: DAGVTQSPTHLIKTRGQQVTLRCSPKSGHDTVSWYQQALGQGPQFIFQYYEEEERQRGNFPDRFSGHQFPNYSSELNVNALLLGDSALYLCASTPREGNTEAFFGQGTRLTVV.

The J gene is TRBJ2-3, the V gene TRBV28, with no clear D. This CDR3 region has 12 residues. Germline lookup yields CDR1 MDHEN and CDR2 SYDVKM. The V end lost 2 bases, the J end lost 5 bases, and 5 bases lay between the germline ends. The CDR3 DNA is TGTGCCAGCAGTTTAAGGGTAGATACGCAGTATTTT. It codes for CASSLRVDTQYF.

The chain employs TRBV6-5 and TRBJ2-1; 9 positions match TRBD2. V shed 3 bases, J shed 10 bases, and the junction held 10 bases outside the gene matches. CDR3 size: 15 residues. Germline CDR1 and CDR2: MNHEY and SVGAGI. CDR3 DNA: TGTGCCAGCAGTTATGGGTCGCGGGGGGGCAGCGAGCAGTTCTTC. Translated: CASSYGSRGGSEQFF.

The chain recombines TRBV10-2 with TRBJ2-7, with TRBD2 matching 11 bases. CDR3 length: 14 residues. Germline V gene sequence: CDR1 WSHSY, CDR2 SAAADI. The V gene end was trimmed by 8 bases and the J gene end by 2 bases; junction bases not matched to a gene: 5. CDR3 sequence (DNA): TGCGCCAGCGGAATTAGCGGGAGGGCCTACGAGCAGTACTTC. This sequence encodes CASGISGRAYEQYF.

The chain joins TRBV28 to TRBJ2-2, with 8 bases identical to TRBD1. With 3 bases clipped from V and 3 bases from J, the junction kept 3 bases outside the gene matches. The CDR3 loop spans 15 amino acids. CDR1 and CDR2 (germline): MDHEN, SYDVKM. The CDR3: CASSLRTGYTGELFF. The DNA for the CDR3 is TGTGCCAGCAGTTTGAGGACAGGGTACACCGGGGAGCTGTTTTTT.

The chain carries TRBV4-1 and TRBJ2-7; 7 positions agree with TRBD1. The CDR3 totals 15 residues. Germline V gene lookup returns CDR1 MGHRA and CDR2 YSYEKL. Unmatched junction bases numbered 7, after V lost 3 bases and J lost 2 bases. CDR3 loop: CASSHQTGNPYEQYF. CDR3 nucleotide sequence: TGCGCCAGCAGCCACCAGACAGGGAACCCCTACGAGCAGTACTTC.

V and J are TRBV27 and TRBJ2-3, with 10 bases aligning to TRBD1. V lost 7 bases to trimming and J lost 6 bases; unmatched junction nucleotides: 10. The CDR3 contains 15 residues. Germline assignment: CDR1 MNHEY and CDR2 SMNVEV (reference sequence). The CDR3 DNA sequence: TGTGCCAGCATACCGGGACAGGGGCTTTGGGATACGCAGTATTTT. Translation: CASIPGQGLWDTQYF.

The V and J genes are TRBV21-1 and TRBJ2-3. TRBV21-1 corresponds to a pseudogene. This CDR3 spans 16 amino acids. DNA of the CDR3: TGTGCCAGCAGCAAGAGGGACCTCATCCCGGCAGATACGCAGTATTTT. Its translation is CASSKRDLIPADTQYF.

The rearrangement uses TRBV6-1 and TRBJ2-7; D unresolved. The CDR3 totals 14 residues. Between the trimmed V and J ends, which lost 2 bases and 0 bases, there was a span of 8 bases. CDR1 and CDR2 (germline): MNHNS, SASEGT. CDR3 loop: CASSERSVSYEQYF. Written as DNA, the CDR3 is TGTGCCAGCAGTGAAAGGTCCGTCTCCTACGAGCAGTACTTC.

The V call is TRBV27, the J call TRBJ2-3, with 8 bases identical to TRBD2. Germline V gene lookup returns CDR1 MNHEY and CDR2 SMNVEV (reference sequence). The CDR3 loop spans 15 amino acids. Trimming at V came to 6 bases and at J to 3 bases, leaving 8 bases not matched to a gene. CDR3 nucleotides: TGTGCCAGCAGGCAAAATAGCGGGACAACAGATACGCAGTATTTT. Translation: CASRQNSGTTDTQYF.

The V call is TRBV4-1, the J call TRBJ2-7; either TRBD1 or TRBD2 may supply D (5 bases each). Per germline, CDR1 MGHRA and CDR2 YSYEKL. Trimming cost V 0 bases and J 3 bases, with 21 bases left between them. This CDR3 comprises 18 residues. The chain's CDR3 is CASSQEGPKLEADYEQYF. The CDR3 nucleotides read TGCGCCAGCAGCCAAGAGGGACCTAAATTGGAGGCGGACTACGAGCAGTACTTC.

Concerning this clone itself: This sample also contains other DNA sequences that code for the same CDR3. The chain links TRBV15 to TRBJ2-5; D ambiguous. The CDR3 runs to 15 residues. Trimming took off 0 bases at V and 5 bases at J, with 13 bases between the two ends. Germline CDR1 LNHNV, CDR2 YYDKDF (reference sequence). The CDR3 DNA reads TGTGCCACCAGCAGAGATTCCTCAGGAGTGGAGACCCAGTACTTC. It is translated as CATSRDSSGVETQYF.

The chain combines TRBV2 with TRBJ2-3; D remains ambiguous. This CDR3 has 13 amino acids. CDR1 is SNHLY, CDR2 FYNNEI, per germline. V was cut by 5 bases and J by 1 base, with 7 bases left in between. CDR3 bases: TGTGCCAGCAGTCCCCCCCGCACAGATACGCAGTATTTT. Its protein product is CASSPPRTDTQYF.

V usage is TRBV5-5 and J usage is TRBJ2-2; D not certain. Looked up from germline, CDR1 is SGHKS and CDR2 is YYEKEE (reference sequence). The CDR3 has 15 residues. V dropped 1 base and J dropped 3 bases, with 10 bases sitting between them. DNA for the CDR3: TGTGCCAGCAGCTTGCGGGCGGATCACACCGGGGAGCTGTTTTTT. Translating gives CASSLRADHTGELFF.

CDR3 protein: CASSLQLPPYGYTF. For the CDR3, the DNA is TGTGCCAGCAGCTTGCAGCTACCCCCCTATGGCTACACCTTC. The chain joins TRBV5-6 to TRBJ1-2; the D is unclear. Per germline, CDR1 SGHDT and CDR2 YYEEEE. Trimming cost V 1 base and J 4 bases, with 11 bases left between them. The CDR3 sequence is 14 residues long. The full variable domain, in which reference TRBV5-6 and TRBJ1-2 provide the parts outside the CDR3, is DAGVTQSPTHLIKTRGQQVTLRCSPKSGHDTVSWYQQALGQGPQFIFQYYEEEERQRGNFPDRFSGHQFPNYSSELNVNALLLGDSALYLCASSLQLPPYGYTFGSGTRLTVV.

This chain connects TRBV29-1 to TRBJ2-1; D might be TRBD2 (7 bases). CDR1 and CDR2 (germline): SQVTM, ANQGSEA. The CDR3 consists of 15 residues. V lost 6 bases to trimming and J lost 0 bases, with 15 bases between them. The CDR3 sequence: CSVEGGPSSYNEQFF. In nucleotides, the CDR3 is TGCAGCGTAGAGGGGGGGCCTAGCTCCTACAATGAGCAGTTCTTC.

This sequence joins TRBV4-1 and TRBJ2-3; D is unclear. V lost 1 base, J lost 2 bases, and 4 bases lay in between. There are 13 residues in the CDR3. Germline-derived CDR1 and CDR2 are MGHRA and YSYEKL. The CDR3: CASSQVATDTQYF. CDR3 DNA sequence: TGCGCCAGCAGCCAAGTCGCCACAGATACGCAGTATTTT.

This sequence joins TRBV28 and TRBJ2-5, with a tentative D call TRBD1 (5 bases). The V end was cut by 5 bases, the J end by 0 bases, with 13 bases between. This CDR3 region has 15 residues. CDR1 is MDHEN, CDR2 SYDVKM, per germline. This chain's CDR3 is CASSPLSGNQETQYF. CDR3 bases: TGTGCCAGCAGTCCCCTCTCAGGGAACCAAGAGACCCAGTACTTC.

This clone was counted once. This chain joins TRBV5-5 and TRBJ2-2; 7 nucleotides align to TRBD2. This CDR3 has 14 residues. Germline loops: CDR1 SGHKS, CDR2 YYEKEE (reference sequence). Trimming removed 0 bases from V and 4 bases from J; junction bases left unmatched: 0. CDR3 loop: CASSLASGTGELFF. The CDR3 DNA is TGTGCCAGCAGCTTGGCTAGCGGCACCGGGGAGCTGTTTTTT.

CDR3 coding DNA: TGTGCCAGCACCGTCCAGTCGGTAGACTACCAGACCTACGAGCAGTACTTC. This codes for CASTVQSVDYQTYEQYF. J is TRBJ2-7 and V is TRBV7-9, with D possibly matching TRBD2 (5 bases). Looked up from germline, CDR1 is SEHNR and CDR2 is FQNEAQ (reference sequence). V shed 7 bases and J shed 2 bases, with 24 bases lying between them. This CDR3 has 17 residues.